This T cell receptor (beta chain) derives from a study of blood T cell repertoires in COVID-19. Whole-study context: Both acute and convalescent COVID-19 samples were obtained from the United States, Italy and Spain. PBMCs, B-cell-depleted T cells, or T cells were the source of the cDNA or gDNA that made up the material.

Assay: immunoSEQ multiplex PCR; the TCRdb copy retains only in-frame clones and omits some. The repertoire includes around 400,000 clones, roughly 91% of them detected once, and about 1.8% sits in the top ten. This clone has just one count. Residents of approximately 25 US areas, aged about 18 to 95 years, made up the participants. For recovered donors of Cohort 3, there were two negative PCRs, clearance, or symptom resolution. This receptor was obtained from a young woman who had recovered from COVID-19. The sample consisted of PBMCs or T cells enriched from blood (not recorded which).

The CDR3 here is CASSPHPSTRSKNIQYF. In DNA form, the CDR3 reads TGTGCCAGCAGTCCCCACCCGTCCACAAGATCCAAAAACATTCAGTACTTC. The V call is TRBV28, the J call TRBJ2-4; D is uncertain. The V and J ends lost 5 bases and 2 bases respectively, with 19 bases between them. The CDR3 runs 17 residues. Germline V gives CDR1 MDHEN, CDR2 SYDVKM.